This T cell receptor beta chain stems from a study of breast tumors, draining lymph nodes, adjacent tissues. TCRdb reanalysed the multiplex PCR reads using MiXCR and keeps one entry per CDR3 protein. The table includes 250,000 or so distinct CDR3 sequences, roughly 31% detected once. Breast cancer patients provided tissue from their axillary draining lymph nodes. Whole-study results and caveats: Tumor and nontumor repertoires were significantly more similar in luminal-like than in basal-like breast cancer. That most tumor T cells come from lymph nodes remained unproven. The data were judged consistent with most tumor T cells coming from lymph node and expanding in tumor. Compared with lymph nodes, tumors were less diverse; compared with nontumor tissue, more.

This CDR3 has 11 amino acids. Trimming took 5 bases from V and 9 from J, leaving 5 bases between them. Germline V gene sequence: CDR1 LNHNV, CDR2 YYDKDF (reference sequence). Note on this clonotype: Its specificity is not known.

The specimen was axillary lymph node tissue. The sequence derives from a female donor with breast cancer. Some clones in this sample may be carry-over from other donors' samples. The chain has TRBV15 and TRBJ1-6; no definite D call. The CDR3 region has the DNA TGTGCCACCAGCGTCCGTTCACCCCTCCACTTT. Amino acid sequence: CATSVRSPLHF. The full variable domain, its missing parts supplied by reference TRBV15 and TRBJ1-6, is DAMVIQNPRYQVTQFGKPVTLSCSQTLNHNVMYWYQQKSSQAPKLLFHYYDKDFNNEADTPDNFQSRRPNTSFCFLDIRSPGLGDTAMYLCATSVRSPLHFGNGTRLTVT.